Presented here are 10 T cell receptor beta chains from one specimen sequenced in a study of cytomegalovirus exposure and HLA in healthy donors. PCR was performed using 60 Vbeta and 13 Jbeta primers. The repertoire was sequenced with immunoSEQ multiplex PCR; TCRdb's copy has only in-frame clones and lacks some. The table includes 99,000 or so clones, about 9.4% detected once. The material sequenced was PBMCs. These receptors all come from a man between 35 and 55 years old in good health and CMV-seropositive.

The rearrangement joins TRBV19 to TRBJ2-6; 9 bases fit TRBD1. Trimming took 5 bases from V and 2 from J; bases not matched to a gene: 4. The germline V gene encodes CDR1 LNHDA and CDR2 SQIVND (reference sequence). There are 16 residues in the CDR3. CDR3: CASSGTGYTGANVLTF. The CDR3 DNA reads as TGTGCCAGTAGTGGGACAGGGTACACTGGGGCCAACGTCCTGACTTTC.

This clone turned up a few times. The chain couples TRBV4-2 to TRBJ2-7; 7 bases are shared with TRBD1. The germline gives CDR1 LGHNA, CDR2 YNFKEQ. This CDR3 region has 15 residues. V was clipped by 0 bases and J by 4 bases; unmatched bases: 6. The CDR3 DNA is TGTGCCAGCAGCCAAGATCAAACAGGGGTATACGAGCAGTACTTC. Its protein is CASSQDQTGVYEQYF.

The chain combines TRBV27 with TRBJ2-5, with D perhaps TRBD1 (6 bases). V dropped 5 bases and J dropped 2 bases, with 9 bases sitting between them. The CDR3 is 13 residues long. The germline gives CDR1 MNHEY, CDR2 SMNVEV (reference sequence). In nucleotides, the CDR3 is TGTGCCAGCAGTGTCCAGGGGCAAGAGACCCAGTACTTC. As protein: CASSVQGQETQYF.

This clone was seen a handful of times. The CDR3 DNA reads TGTGCCAGCAGCTTAGGGGGGACTAGCGGGAGGAGCACAGATACGCAGTATTTT. It yields the protein CASSLGGTSGRSTDTQYF. The rearrangement joins TRBV7-6 to TRBJ2-3; 15 nucleotides line up with TRBD2. V trimming: 1 base; J trimming: 0 bases; junction bases outside the gene matches: 2. Germline lookup yields CDR1 SGHVS and CDR2 FNYEAQ. The length of the CDR3 is 18 residues.

The rearrangement joins TRBV4-2 to TRBJ1-1, with D possibly matching TRBD1 (6 bases). V lost 6 bases and J lost 1, with 18 bases in between. This CDR3 contains 16 residues. Germline V gives CDR1 LGHNA, CDR2 YNFKEQ. The CDR3 spells CASRRTGLLRNTEAFF. CDR3 in DNA: TGTGCCAGCAGGCGTACAGGGTTATTACGGAACACTGAAGCTTTCTTT.

This clone was recorded a few times. The rearrangement links TRBV7-6 to TRBJ2-1; D is possibly TRBD2 (6 bases). Germline values: CDR1 SGHVS, CDR2 FNYEAQ. This CDR3 is 15 amino acids long. V gave up 1 base and J gave up 0 bases, with 7 bases separating them. The CDR3 DNA sequence: TGTGCCAGCAGCTTAGACGGGAGCTCCTACAATGAGCAGTTCTTC. As protein: CASSLDGSSYNEQFF.

This clone was seen a handful of times. The CDR3, as DNA: TGCAGCGTTGAAGCGGCGGTATACAATGAGCAGTTCTTC. As protein: CSVEAAVYNEQFF. The chain is built from TRBV29-1 and TRBJ2-1, with D unresolved. The V gene's germline CDR1 is SQVTM and CDR2 ANQGSEA. The V end lost 1 base, the J end lost 4 bases, and 8 bases lay between the germline ends. The CDR3 totals 13 residues.

This clone has just a few counts. The chain joins TRBV7-9 to TRBJ2-5, with D maybe TRBD1 (5 bases). Germline CDR1 SEHNR, CDR2 FQNEAQ (reference sequence). The V and J ends lost 0 bases and 5 bases respectively, with 10 bases between them. The CDR3 length is 14 residues. The CDR3 coding sequence is TGTGCCAGCAGCTTAGCGGGGCAGGCGGAGACCCAGTACTTC. Translated, it gives CASSLAGQAETQYF.

This clone appeared a few times. The genes are TRBV4-2 and TRBJ2-1, with TRBD2 identical over 16 bases. Germline-derived CDR1 and CDR2 are LGHNA and YNFKEQ. The CDR3 is 15 amino acids. V gave up 4 bases and J gave up 15 bases; unmatched junction bases: 9. The CDR3 DNA sequence: TGTGCCAGCAGCCCAACCGGGACTAGCGGGAGGGCGGTGTTCTTC. Protein product: CASSPTGTSGRAVFF.

The chain has TRBV5-1 and TRBJ2-7, with 10 bases aligning to TRBD2. Unmatched junction bases numbered 1, after V lost 2 bases and J lost 2 bases. Looked up from germline, CDR1 is SGHRS and CDR2 is YFSETQ. The CDR3 is 14 residues long. In DNA, the CDR3 is TGCGCCAGCAGCTTAGCGGGAGGGCCCTACGAGCAGTACTTC. Its translation: CASSLAGGPYEQYF.